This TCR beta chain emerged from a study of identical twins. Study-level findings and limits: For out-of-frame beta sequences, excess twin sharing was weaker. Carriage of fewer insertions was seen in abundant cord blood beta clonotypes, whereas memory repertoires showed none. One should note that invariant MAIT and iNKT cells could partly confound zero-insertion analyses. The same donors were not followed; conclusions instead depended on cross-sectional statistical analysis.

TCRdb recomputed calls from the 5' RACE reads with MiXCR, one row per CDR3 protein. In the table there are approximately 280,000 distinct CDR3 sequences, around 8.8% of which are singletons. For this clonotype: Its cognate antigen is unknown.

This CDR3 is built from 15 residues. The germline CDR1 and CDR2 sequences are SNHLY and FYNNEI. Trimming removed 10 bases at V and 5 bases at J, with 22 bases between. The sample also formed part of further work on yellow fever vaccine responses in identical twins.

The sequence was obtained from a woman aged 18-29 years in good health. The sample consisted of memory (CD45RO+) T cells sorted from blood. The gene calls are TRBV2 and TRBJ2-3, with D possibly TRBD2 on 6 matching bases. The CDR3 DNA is TGTGCCACCATCCCACGCGAGACTAGTCGAGATACGCAGTATTTT. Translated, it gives CATIPRETSRDTQYF.